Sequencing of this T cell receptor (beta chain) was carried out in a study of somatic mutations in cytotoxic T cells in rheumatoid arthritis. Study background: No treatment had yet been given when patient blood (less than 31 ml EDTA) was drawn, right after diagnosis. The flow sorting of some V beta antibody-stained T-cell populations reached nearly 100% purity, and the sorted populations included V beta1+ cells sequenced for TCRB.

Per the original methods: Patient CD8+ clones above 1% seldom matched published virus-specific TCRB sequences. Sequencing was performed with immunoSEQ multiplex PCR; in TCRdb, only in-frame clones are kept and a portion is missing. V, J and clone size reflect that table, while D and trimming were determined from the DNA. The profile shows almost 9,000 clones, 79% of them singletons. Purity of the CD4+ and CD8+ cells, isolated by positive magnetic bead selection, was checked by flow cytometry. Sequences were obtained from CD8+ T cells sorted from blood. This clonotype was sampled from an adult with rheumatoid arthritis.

CDR3 bases: TGTGCCAGCAGCTTAGGAGCGGGACACACAGATACGCAGTATTTT. It translates to CASSLGAGHTDTQYF. The genes are TRBV7-6 and TRBJ2-3; D perhaps matches TRBD2 (7 bases). The CDR3 is 15 residues long. Germline lookup yields CDR1 SGHVS and CDR2 FNYEAQ. Trimming removed 1 base from V and 2 bases from J, with 10 bases in between.